There are a few counts of the clone carrying this T cell receptor (beta chain). The authors ran a second PCR of roughly 6 to 12 cycles using a sample-barcoded 5' primer and a J-beta primer mix. Sequencing of every sample gave 2.5 million or more CDR3-containing paired-end reads. TCRdb reanalysed the 5' RACE reads using MiXCR and keeps one entry per CDR3 protein. The repertoire holds about 780,000 distinct CDR3 sequences, more than 25% seen once, with 2.5% to 3.5% in the top ten. The source of the sample is a study of blood T cells in healthy people across ages. The ends were cut back, 5 bases at V and 2 bases at J, with 18 bases in the middle. The germline V gene has CDR1 SGHAT and CDR2 FQNNGV. The CDR3 extends over 16 amino acids. Another study also made use of these data, one on T cells of mothers and their children. That paper notes: For unrelated pairs as for related ones, thymic selection shapes TCR recombination output similarly.

The chain links TRBV11-2 to TRBJ1-2; no clear D. The sequence came from a boy under 18 in good health. Sequencing was performed on blood. The CDR3: CASSPGRNLRNYGYTF. In DNA form, the CDR3 reads TGTGCCAGCAGCCCCGGGAGGAATCTGCGCAACTATGGCTACACCTTC.